This T cell receptor beta chain stems from a study of PD-1 blockade in classical Hodgkin lymphoma. General study points: The repertoire differences lack a defined cause, possibly disease activity or prior therapy. Newly diagnosed patients reportedly trailed healthy donors in baseline TCR diversity.

With regard to this clone: Its target is not known.

Generated by immunoSEQ multiplex PCR, the TCRdb table keeps only in-frame clones and is missing some. The sample holds about 12,000 clones; 79% are singletons and the top ten take roughly 1.5%. CDR1 is SGDLS, CDR2 YYNGEE, per germline. Trimming took 2 bases from V and 2 from J; bases not matched to a gene: 1. The CDR3 spans 15 residues. Each patient's relapse followed autologous stem cell transplantation, and brentuximab vedotin exposure varied. Isolation of CD4+ T cells from thawed PBMCs was performed by magnetic negative selection. Each best response was a complete response, a partial response or progressive disease.

The sequence derives from a human donor with classical Hodgkin lymphoma. The sample in question was CD4+ T cells from blood, obtained at baseline. The chain recombines TRBV9 with TRBJ2-7; 13 bases fit TRBD2. CDR3 coding DNA: TGTGCCAGCAGCGTCGGACTAGCGGGGGCCTACGAGCAGTACTTC. Its translation is CASSVGLAGAYEQYF.